The next 8 T cell receptor beta chains were all read from a single sample in a study of T cell clusters in autoimmune cytopenias. TRB was amplified from approximately 230 ng of peripheral blood genomic DNA per sample. TRB was amplified by touch-down multiplex PCR, primer pools A and B combined. TCRdb re-called the multiplex PCR reads; one entry per CDR3 protein, DNA not given. Its table lists roughly 7,500 distinct CDR3 sequences. The source material was peripheral blood. Every receptor here comes from a human donor with an autoimmune cytopenia or autoimmune hepatitis (not recorded which).

This chain uses TRBV5-1 with TRBJ2-3; there is no DNA to check the TCRdb D call of TRBD1. The CDR3 runs to 16 residues. Germline V gene data show CDR1 as SGHRS and CDR2 as YFSETQ. CDR3 protein: CASTIPAGVGTDTQYF.

This clonotype shows up as medium-sized by frequency. The J gene is TRBJ2-5, the V gene TRBV6-5; TCRdb outputs TRBD1, but without DNA this stays unchecked. The CDR3 consists of 14 residues. The germline gives CDR1 MNHEY, CDR2 SVGAGI. The CDR3 spells CASSPWDRGETQYF.

This clonotype registers medium-sized (0.01 to 0.1%) by frequency. The chain links TRBV30 to TRBJ1-5; checking the TCRdb D call of TRBD1 is not possible without DNA. Germline CDR1 is GTSNPN and CDR2 is SVGIG (reference sequence). The CDR3 contains 15 residues. The CDR3 sequence is CAWSRGTGRNQPQHF.

The chain joins TRBV11-2 to TRBJ2-1; the TCRdb call, TRBD2, lacks DNA for checking. This CDR3 comprises 19 residues. Germline loops: CDR1 SGHAT, CDR2 FQNNGV. The CDR3 sequence is CASSLGISGGRSSYNEQFF.

This clonotype is called medium-sized based on its frequency. The chain links TRBV29-1 to TRBJ1-1; without DNA, the TCRdb call of TRBD1 cannot be checked. The CDR3 length is 12 residues. Germline V gene data show CDR1 as SQVTM and CDR2 as ANQGSEA. CDR3 residues: CSAGQENTEAFF.

This clonotype ranks as medium-sized in terms of frequency. This sequence joins TRBV27 and TRBJ2-7; TCRdb's assignment of TRBD1 cannot be checked, as there is no DNA. The CDR3 runs to 13 residues. Germline CDR1 is MNHEY and CDR2 is SMNVEV (reference sequence). The CDR3 reads CASSLRDSTEQYF.

Considering frequency, this clonotype is medium-sized. This chain joins TRBV30 and TRBJ2-3; there is no DNA to check the TCRdb D call of TRBD2. The CDR3 runs 13 residues. The V gene's germline CDR1 is GTSNPN and CDR2 SVGIG (reference sequence). This CDR3 is CANMGGLTDTQYF.

By frequency, this clonotype registers medium-sized. The V call is TRBV6-1, the J call TRBJ1-4; checking the TCRdb D call of TRBD1 is not possible without DNA. The CDR3 sequence is 15 residues long. The germline V gene encodes CDR1 MNHNS and CDR2 SASEGT. The CDR3 region is CASSEGTGGNEKLFF.